This is a list of T cell receptor beta chains from one sample in a study of identical twins. Using its own MiXCR run on the 5' RACE reads, TCRdb lists one record per CDR3 protein. The repertoire holds about 660,000 distinct CDR3 sequences, less than 10% seen once, with about 0.98% in the top ten. In addition, the sample was reused for a study of yellow fever vaccine responses in identical twins.

Sequencing input: PBMCs. Receptor source: a woman under 30 in good health. The CDR3 runs from the conserved cysteine through the conserved F or W. D genes are given only for firm matches. Expanded clones get a size class; other rows say once, few or many, or leave the size out.

TGTGCCAGCAGTTTGCTAGGGGTTGTATCCTACGAGCAGTACTTC CASSLLGVVSYEQYF few TRBJ2-7 . TRBV12-3/TRBV12-4 15
TGTGCCAGCAGTCCGGGACCCCTAAACACCGGGGAGCTGTTTTTT CASSPGPLNTGELFF . TRBJ2-2 . TRBV6-2/TRBV6-3 15
TGCGCCAGCACTACGACAGGGTATACCTACAATGAGCAGTTCTTC CASTTTGYTYNEQFF few TRBJ2-1 TRBD1 TRBV5-1 15
TGCAGCGGACGGACAGGGGCCTACGAGCAGTACTTC CSGRTGAYEQYF many TRBJ2-7 TRBD1 TRBV29-1 12
TGTGCCAGCAGCACCAAGGACAGGTTTTACGAGCAGTACTTC CASSTKDRFYEQYF . TRBJ2-7 . TRBV21-1 14
TGTGCCAGCAGTTACTCGTTCGATCCCGGGGAGCTGTTTTTT CASSYSFDPGELFF . TRBJ2-2 . TRBV6-5 14
TGTGCCAGCAGCCACAATCCGGGACTAGCGGGAGGAAACTTTCAGTACTTC CASSHNPGLAGGNFQYF . TRBJ2-4 TRBD2 TRBV7-2 17
TGTGCCAGCAGCTCCCGGGGGAGTGTCACAGATACGCAGTATTTT CASSSRGSVTDTQYF . TRBJ2-3 . TRBV7-9 15
TGTGCCAGCAGCGGCGGAGACAGGTCGGGGTTCTACGAGCAGTACTTC CASSGGDRSGFYEQYF . TRBJ2-7 . TRBV5-6 16
TGCGCCAGCAGCCTTTCAGGGACGGGGAACACTGAAGCTTTCTTT CASSLSGTGNTEAFF many TRBJ1-1 . TRBV4-1 15
TGTGCCAGCAGTTTAGGGCAGTGGGGCACTGAAGCTTTCTTT CASSLGQWGTEAFF . TRBJ1-1 . TRBV27 14
TGCAGTGCCAGCGGGGACAGAAAGTTCACAGATACGCAGTATTTT CSASGDRKFTDTQYF . TRBJ2-3 . TRBV20-1 15
TGTGCCAGCACTCTTTCCGGTTGGAGGCAGGGGGTTGGAGATACGCAGTATTTT CASTLSGWRQGVGDTQYF . TRBJ2-3 TRBD1 TRBV7-2 18
TGTGCCAGTAGTGTAATCGATAGCAATCAGCCCCAGCATTTT CASSVIDSNQPQHF few TRBJ1-5 . TRBV19 14
TGTGCCAGCAGCTCGCAGGGGGCGCATATTAACATTCAGTACTTC CASSSQGAHINIQYF . TRBJ2-4 TRBD1 TRBV7-9 15
TGCAGTGCTAGATTTGGGGGACCCGACACCGGGGAGCTGTTTTTT CSARFGGPDTGELFF . TRBJ2-2 . TRBV20-1 15
TGTGCCAGCTCACCACCCCGCACAGATACGCAGTATTTT CASSPPRTDTQYF many TRBJ2-3 . TRBV18 13
TGTGCCAGCAGTTTGACGGATACCTACGAGCAGTACTTC CASSLTDTYEQYF many TRBJ2-7 . TRBV12-3/TRBV12-4 13
TGTGCCAGCAGCCGAGGAACCCTACCCTACGAGCAGTACTTC CASSRGTLPYEQYF . TRBJ2-7 . TRBV7-2 14
TGTGCCAGCAGCCCTCATATTTCCCTAGCGGGAATCTACGAGCAGTACTTC CASSPHISLAGIYEQYF few TRBJ2-7 TRBD2 TRBV11-3 17